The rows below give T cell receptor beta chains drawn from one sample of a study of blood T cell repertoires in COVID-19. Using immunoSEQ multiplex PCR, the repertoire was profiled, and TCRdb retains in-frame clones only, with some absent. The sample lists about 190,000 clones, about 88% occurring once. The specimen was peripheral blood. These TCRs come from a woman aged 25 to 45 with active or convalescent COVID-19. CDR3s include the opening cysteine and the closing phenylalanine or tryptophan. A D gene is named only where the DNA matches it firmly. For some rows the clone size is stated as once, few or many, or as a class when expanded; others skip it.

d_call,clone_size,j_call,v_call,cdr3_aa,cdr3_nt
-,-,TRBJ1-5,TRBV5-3,CARRLGLGGQPQHF,TGTGCCAGAAGATTGGGCCTCGGGGGTCAGCCCCAGCATTTT
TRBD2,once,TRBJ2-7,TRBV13,CASSGGLAVTYEQYF,TGTGCCAGCAGCGGGGGACTAGCGGTAACCTACGAGCAGTACTTC
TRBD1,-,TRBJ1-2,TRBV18,CASSPLDRTQGYTF,TGTGCCAGCTCACCCTTGGACAGGACGCAGGGCTACACCTTC
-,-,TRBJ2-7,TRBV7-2,CASSLSWGDAMEQYF,TGTGCCAGCAGCTTATCGTGGGGGGACGCGATGGAGCAGTACTTC
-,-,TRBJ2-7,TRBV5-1,CASSSARTSSSYEQYF,TGCGCCAGCAGCTCGGCCAGGACTTCGAGCTCCTACGAGCAGTACTTC
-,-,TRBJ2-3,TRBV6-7,CASSYPSLLPVAPSTDTQYF,TGTGCCAGCAGTTACCCCAGCCTCCTTCCAGTAGCGCCCAGCACAGATACGCAGTATTTT
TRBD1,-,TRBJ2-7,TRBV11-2,CASSLTPIQGGEGNEQYF,TGTGCCAGCAGCTTAACACCTATACAGGGGGGCGAAGGGAACGAGCAGTACTTC
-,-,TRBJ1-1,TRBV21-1,CASSRRFADTEAFF,TGTGCCAGCAGCAGGAGGTTTGCCGACACTGAAGCTTTCTTT
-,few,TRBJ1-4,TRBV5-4,CASSASTGEMGKLFF,TGTGCCAGCAGCGCTTCGACAGGCGAAATGGGAAAACTGTTTTTT
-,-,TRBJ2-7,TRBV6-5,CASRGLERNPYEQYF,TGTGCCAGCAGGGGTTTGGAGCGGAACCCCTACGAGCAGTACTTC
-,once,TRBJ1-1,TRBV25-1,CASSGPWNTEAFF,TGTGCCAGCAGTGGGCCTTGGAACACTGAAGCTTTCTTT
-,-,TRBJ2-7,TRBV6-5,CASGLKTYEQYF,TGTGCCAGCGGACTGAAAACCTACGAGCAGTACTTC
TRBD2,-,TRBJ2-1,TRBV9,CASSVASGRAAYNEQFF,TGTGCCAGCAGCGTAGCTAGCGGGAGGGCGGCCTACAATGAGCAGTTCTTC
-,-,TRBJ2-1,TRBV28,CASSWLRSLEVYNEQFF,TGTGCCAGCAGTTGGTTGAGGAGCCTCGAGGTCTACAATGAGCAGTTCTTC
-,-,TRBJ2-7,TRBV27,CATGLGPYEQYF,TGTGCCACCGGCCTGGGGCCCTACGAGCAGTACTTC
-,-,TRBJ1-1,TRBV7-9,CASSLHNMNTEAFF,TGTGCCAGCAGCTTACATAACATGAACACTGAAGCTTTCTTT
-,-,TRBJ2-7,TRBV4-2,CASSQENTGQSAYEQYF,TGTGCCAGCAGCCAAGAGAATACGGGACAAAGCGCCTACGAGCAGTACTTC
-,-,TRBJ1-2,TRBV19,CASSMSGDNYGYTF,TGTGCCAGTAGTATGAGTGGTGATAACTATGGCTACACCTTC
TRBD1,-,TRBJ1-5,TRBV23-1,CASSHPTRTGGKAQPQHF,TGCGCCAGCAGTCACCCGACCCGGACAGGGGGCAAGGCTCAGCCCCAGCATTTT
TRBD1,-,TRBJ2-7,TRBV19,CASSLGQGLSYEQYF,TGTGCCAGTAGTTTGGGACAGGGGCTTTCCTACGAGCAGTACTTC
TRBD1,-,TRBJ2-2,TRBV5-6,CASSPGTASNTGELFF,TGTGCCAGCAGCCCGGGGACAGCCTCGAACACCGGGGAGCTGTTTTTT
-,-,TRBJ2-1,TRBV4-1,CASSPTRVNEQFF,TGCGCCAGCAGCCCTACCCGCGTCAATGAGCAGTTCTTC
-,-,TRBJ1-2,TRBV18,CASSPGRETFYGYTF,TGTGCCAGCTCACCAGGGAGGGAGACGTTCTATGGCTACACCTTC
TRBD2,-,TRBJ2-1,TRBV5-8,CASSLVGTSGTWGQFF,TGTGCCAGCAGCTTGGTCGGGACTAGCGGAACTTGGGGGCAGTTCTTC
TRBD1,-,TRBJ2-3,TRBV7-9,CASSLTGGKTDTQYF,TGTGCCAGCAGCCTCACAGGGGGCAAAACAGATACGCAGTATTTT
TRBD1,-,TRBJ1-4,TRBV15,CATSTGGSVTATNEKLFF,TGTGCCACCAGCACAGGGGGCAGTGTCACTGCAACTAATGAAAAACTGTTTTTT
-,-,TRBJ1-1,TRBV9,CASSLTGLTEAFF,TGTGCCAGCAGCCTAACAGGGTTAACTGAAGCTTTCTTT
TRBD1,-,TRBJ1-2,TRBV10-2,CASSKQGYGYTF,TGCGCCAGCAGTAAACAGGGGTATGGCTACACCTTC
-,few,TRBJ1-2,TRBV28,CASSLGQPNYGYTF,TGTGCCAGCAGTTTGGGACAACCTAACTATGGCTACACCTTC
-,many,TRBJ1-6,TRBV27,CASSYSGVSYNSPLHF,TGTGCCAGCAGTTACTCAGGGGTGTCCTATAATTCACCCCTCCACTTT
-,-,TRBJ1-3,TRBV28,CASSPALISGNTIYF,TGTGCCAGCAGTCCTGCACTGATCTCTGGAAACACCATATATTTT
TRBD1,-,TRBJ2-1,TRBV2,CASKRPTGSNEQFF,TGTGCCAGCAAAAGGCCGACAGGGTCCAATGAGCAGTTCTTC
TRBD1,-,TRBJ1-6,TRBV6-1,CASSAPPGQGYSPLHF,TGTGCCAGCAGTGCGCCACCGGGACAGGGATATTCACCCCTCCACTTT
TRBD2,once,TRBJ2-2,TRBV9,CASSAPGSGVNTGELFF,TGTGCCAGCAGCGCCCCGGGTAGCGGGGTAAACACCGGGGAGCTGTTTTTT
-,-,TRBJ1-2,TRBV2,CASSRQGYGYTF,TGTGCCAGCAGTAGGCAGGGCTATGGCTACACCTTC
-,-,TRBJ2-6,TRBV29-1,CSVEGGHGRSGANVLTF,TGCAGCGTTGAAGGTGGGCACGGCCGCTCTGGGGCCAACGTCCTGACTTTC
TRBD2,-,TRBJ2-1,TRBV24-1,CATSNSAAGTSRNEQFF,TGTGCCACCAGTAATTCGGCAGCCGGGACTAGCAGGAATGAGCAGTTCTTC
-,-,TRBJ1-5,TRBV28,CASSPRGWGNQPQHF,TGTGCCAGCAGTCCCCGGGGATGGGGCAATCAGCCCCAGCATTTT
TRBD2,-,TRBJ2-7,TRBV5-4,CASSPAPTSGGYEQYF,TGTGCCAGCAGCCCGGCACCGACTAGCGGGGGCTACGAGCAGTACTTC
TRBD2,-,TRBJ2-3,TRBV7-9,CATLPGLGYTQYF,TGTGCCACCCTACCGGGACTAGGGTATACGCAGTATTTT
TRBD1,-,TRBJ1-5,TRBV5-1,CASSLGTGALHQPQHF,TGCGCCAGCAGCTTAGGCACAGGGGCCCTGCATCAGCCCCAGCATTTT